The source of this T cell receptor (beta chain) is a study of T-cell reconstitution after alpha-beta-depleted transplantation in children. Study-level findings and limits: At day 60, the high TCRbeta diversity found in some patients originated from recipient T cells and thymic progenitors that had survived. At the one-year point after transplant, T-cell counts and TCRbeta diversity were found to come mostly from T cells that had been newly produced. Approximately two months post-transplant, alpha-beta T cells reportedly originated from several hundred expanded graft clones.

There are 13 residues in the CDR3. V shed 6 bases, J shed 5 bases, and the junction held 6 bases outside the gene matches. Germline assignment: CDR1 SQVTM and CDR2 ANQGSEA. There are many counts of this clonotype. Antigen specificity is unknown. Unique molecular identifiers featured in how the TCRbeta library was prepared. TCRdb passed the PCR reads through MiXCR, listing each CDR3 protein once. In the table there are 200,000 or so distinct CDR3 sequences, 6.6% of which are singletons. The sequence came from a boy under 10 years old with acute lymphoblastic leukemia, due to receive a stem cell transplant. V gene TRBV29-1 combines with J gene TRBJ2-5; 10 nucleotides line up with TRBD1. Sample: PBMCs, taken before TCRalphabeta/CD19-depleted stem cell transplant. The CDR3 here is CSVADRGQETQYF. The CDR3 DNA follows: TGCAGCGTGGCTGACAGGGGGCAGGAGACCCAGTACTTC. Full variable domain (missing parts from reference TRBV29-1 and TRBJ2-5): SAVISQKPSRDICQRGTSLTIQCQVDSQVTMMFWYRQQPGQSLTLIATANQGSEATYESGFVIDKFPISRPNLTFSTLTVSNMSPEDSSIYLCSVADRGQETQYFGPGTRLLVL.